Many counts were recorded for the clone carrying this TCR beta chain. The antigen is not known. Trimming left V 3 bases short and J 2 bases short, with 14 bases between. The germline CDR1 and CDR2 sequences are SGHTA and FQGNSA. The CDR3 covers 15 residues. From RNA transcripts, TCR beta CDR3 regions were amplified. Initially, a first-round RT-PCR of the TCR CDR3 employed the HTBI primer set. TCRdb reprocessed the multiplex PCR reads with MiXCR, giving one entry per CDR3 protein. The repertoire consists of about 640,000 distinct CDR3 sequences, with under 25% occurring once and the leading ten covering 34%. The data are from a study of T cells in Graves' hyperthyroidism and ophthalmopathy. At the level of the study: At the time of initial diagnosis and before any treatment, peripheral blood was collected. Findings and caveats of the study: Researchers found most expanded thyroid clonotypes above 0.001 in blood as well.

Active moderate-to-severe ophthalmopathy, Clinical Activity Score at least 3, NOSPECS at least 4, under 3 months' duration. The gene calls are TRBV7-2 and TRBJ2-7; D is perhaps TRBD2 (6 bases). Sequenced: blood. This sequence originates from a young man with Graves' ophthalmopathy. The CDR3 region is CASSLNRLDPYEQYF. The DNA for the CDR3 is TGTGCCAGCAGCTTGAATAGACTAGACCCCTACGAGCAGTACTTC.